The T cell receptor (beta chain) under discussion was sequenced for a study of cytotoxic CD8 clonotypes in ibrutinib-treated CLL. At the level of the study: Investigators reported around 25 partial and 2 complete responses; after median roughly 70 months, about 15 patients remained remitted and around twelve progressed.

This table comes from immunoSEQ multiplex PCR, and its TCRdb copy is limited to in-frame clones, with some not included. Found here are about 15,000 clones, under 65% of them singletons; the top ten hold approximately 36%. Germline-derived CDR1 and CDR2 are MNHNS and SASEGT. This CDR3 has 13 amino acids. V trimming: 5 bases; J trimming: 6 bases; junction bases outside the gene matches: 4. Whole-study findings and limits: Whereas clonality rose at ibrutinib response, it declined toward baseline at progression. Clonality measured at baseline exceeded age-matched healthy donors, tracking circulating CD8+ T-cell counts.

Comments on this clone: Its target is unknown.

The chain couples TRBV6-1 to TRBJ1-2, with 9 bases fitting TRBD1. This TCR was sampled from a human donor with chronic lymphocytic leukemia. The sample consisted of PBMCs, taken at a 24-month disease-progression time point, from a patient treated with ibrutinib. The CDR3 is CASSWDRENGYTF. CDR3 nucleotide sequence: TGTGCCAGCAGTTGGGACAGGGAGAATGGCTACACCTTC.